This entry lists 26 T cell receptor beta chains sequenced from one sample in a study of technical replicates of blood from a few donors. Clones were read by immunoSEQ multiplex PCR, and TCRdb kept only the in-frame ones, dropping some. The repertoire holds about 88,000 clones, with about 95% as singletons. Sequenced input: T cells isolated from PBMCs. Receptor source: a human donor in good health.

The genes are TRBV25-1 and TRBJ1-2; D gene unclear. The CDR3 covers 14 residues. Germline V gives CDR1 MGHDK, CDR2 SYGVNS. V lost 0 bases and J 2 bases, leaving 7 bases between the germline ends. The CDR3 spells CASSEYVRNYGYTF. The CDR3 nucleotides are TGTGCCAGCAGTGAATATGTCAGGAACTATGGCTACACCTTC.

This chain connects TRBV29-1 to TRBJ2-1; D is perhaps TRBD2 (7 bases). V shed 6 bases and J shed 7 bases, with 19 bases lying between them. The germline CDR1 and CDR2 sequences are SQVTM and ANQGSEA. This CDR3 has 14 residues. The chain's CDR3 is CSVRPSGGANEQFF. The CDR3 nucleotides are TGCAGCGTACGCCCCAGTGGGGGGGCAAATGAGCAGTTCTTC.

The chain recombines TRBV25-1 with TRBJ2-5, with 7 bases that match TRBD2. J lost 1 base, V lost 6 bases, and 8 bases had no gene match. CDR1 and CDR2 (germline): MGHDK, SYGVNS. This CDR3 is 15 amino acids long. The CDR3 loop reads CASSREGGLQETQYF. The CDR3 DNA follows: TGTGCCAGCAGCCGTGAGGGAGGGCTCCAAGAGACCCAGTACTTC.

The genes are TRBV5-6 and TRBJ2-1, with TRBD2 matching 15 bases. V lost 5 bases to trimming and J lost 7 bases; unmatched junction nucleotides: 1. Germline V gene lookup returns CDR1 SGHDT and CDR2 YYEEEE. The CDR3 runs 14 residues. The CDR3 here is CASSGLAGGNEQFF. The CDR3 DNA reads as TGTGCCAGCAGTGGACTAGCGGGAGGGAATGAGCAGTTCTTC.

This clone was seen a handful of times. V usage is TRBV7-3 and J usage is TRBJ2-1, with 10 bases aligning to TRBD2. This CDR3 spans 14 amino acids. Per germline, CDR1 SGHTA and CDR2 FQGTGA. V gave up 2 bases and J gave up 5 bases; unmatched junction bases: 0. The CDR3 here is CASSLGLADNEQFF. CDR3 DNA sequence: TGTGCCAGCAGCTTAGGACTAGCGGACAATGAGCAGTTCTTC.

Comment on this clone: Sequence at one end of the junction differs from germline and may be a read error. The CDR3 sequence is CASSEKSGTLDF. CDR3 DNA: TGTGCCAGCAGTGAGAAAAGCGGAACCCTAGATTTT. This chain joins TRBV2 and TRBJ2-3; tentative D call: TRBD2 (5 bases). In germline, CDR1 is SNHLY, CDR2 FYNNEI. This CDR3 has 12 amino acids.

This chain links TRBV7-9 with TRBJ2-1, with 11 bases fitting TRBD2. The CDR3 totals 15 residues. The V segment lost 4 bases and the J segment 4 bases; nucleotides outside the gene matches: 3. Germline V CDR1 and CDR2: SEHNR, FQNEAQ (reference sequence). The CDR3 sequence: CASSYTSGSYNEQFF. The CDR3 DNA reads as TGTGCCAGCAGCTACACTAGCGGGAGTTACAATGAGCAGTTCTTC.

The DNA for the CDR3 is TGTGCCAGCAGTGAAGTCGGGGGATATTCCGGGGAGCTGTTTTTT. It encodes CASSEVGGYSGELFF. The V and J genes are TRBV2 and TRBJ2-2; possibly TRBD2 for D (6 bases). From germline, CDR1 is SNHLY and CDR2 FYNNEI. This CDR3 has 15 residues. Trimming left V 1 base short and J 6 bases short, with 12 bases between. Full variable domain (remainder filled in from reference TRBV2 and TRBJ2-2): EPEVTQTPSHQVTQMGQEVILRCVPISNHLYFYWYRQILGQKVEFLVSFYNNEISEKSEIFDDQFSVERPDGSNFTLKIRSTKLEDSAMYFCASSEVGGYSGELFFGEGSRLTVL.

This clone has more than one count but fewer than ten. The chain joins TRBV9 to TRBJ1-1; no firm D call. Germline lookup yields CDR1 SGDLS and CDR2 YYNGEE. Trimming took off 2 bases at V and 0 bases at J, with 14 bases between the two ends. This CDR3 region has 16 residues. The CDR3 region has the DNA TGTGCCAGCAGCGTGAGAGGGTCGGTTATGAACACTGAAGCTTTCTTT. Amino acid sequence: CASSVRGSVMNTEAFF.

The rearrangement joins TRBV7-9 to TRBJ1-4; D gene unclear. The germline V and J ends were trimmed by 1 base and 2 bases, with 5 bases remaining between them. Looked up from germline, CDR1 is SEHNR and CDR2 is FQNEAQ (reference sequence). This CDR3 comprises 14 residues. This CDR3 reads CASSLGQTNEKLFF. In DNA form, the CDR3 reads TGTGCCAGCAGCTTAGGCCAGACTAATGAAAAACTGTTTTTT. The full variable domain, with the rest looked up from reference TRBV7-9 and TRBJ1-4, is DTGVSQNPRHKITKRGQNVTFRCDPISEHNRLYWYRQTLGQGPEFLTYFQNEAQLEKSRLLSDRFSAERPKGSFSTLEIQRTEQGDSAMYLCASSLGQTNEKLFFGSGTQLSVL.

V is TRBV2 and J is TRBJ1-1, with 8 bases aligning to TRBD1. The J segment lost 0 bases and the V segment lost 4 bases, leaving 4 bases of the junction unmatched. The CDR3 is made up of 15 amino acids. Germline lookup yields CDR1 SNHLY and CDR2 FYNNEI. In DNA form, the CDR3 reads TGTGCCAGCAGTGGAAGGACAGGGCTGAACACTGAAGCTTTCTTT. Translated: CASSGRTGLNTEAFF.

This rearrangement joins TRBV12-2 to TRBJ2-5; TRBD1 was called by the table and not checked on the DNA. TRBV12-2 is noted as a pseudogene. The CDR3 contains 16 residues. The CDR3 DNA sequence: TGTGCAAGTCGCCCGCCTCCGGACAGGGCGTCGGAGACCCAGTACTTC. As protein: CASRPPPDRASETQYF.

The chain couples TRBV10-3 to TRBJ2-5; 9 nucleotides align to TRBD1. CDR1 and CDR2 from the germline V gene are ENHRY and SYGVKD. CDR3 size: 15 residues. V was pared by 5 bases and J by 4 bases, with 8 bases of the junction left unmatched. The CDR3 DNA reads as TGTGCCATCAGTCTGGGACAGGGTTCCCCAGAGACCCAGTACTTC. Its translation is CAISLGQGSPETQYF.

V gene TRBV5-1 combines with J gene TRBJ1-2; a possible D gene is TRBD1 (5 bases). Trimming took 0 bases from V and 7 from J, leaving 13 bases between them. CDR3 size: 14 residues. CDR1 is SGHRS, CDR2 YFSETQ, per germline. CDR3 residues: CASSLGDLSIGYTF. The CDR3 DNA is TGCGCCAGCAGCTTGGGGGACTTATCAATTGGCTACACCTTC.

The rearrangement uses TRBV4-1 and TRBJ2-1; 11 positions agree with TRBD2. This CDR3 spans 15 amino acids. The germline V gene has CDR1 MGHRA and CDR2 YSYEKL. Trimming removed 8 bases from V and 0 bases from J; junction bases left unmatched: 3. The CDR3 loop reads CASRTSGSSYNEQFF. The CDR3 coding sequence is TGCGCCAGCCGAACTAGCGGGAGCTCCTACAATGAGCAGTTCTTC.

The chain combines TRBV4-1 with TRBJ2-2, with D hard to call. There are 17 residues in the CDR3. Germline CDR1 and CDR2: MGHRA and YSYEKL. V was pared by 5 bases and J by 0 bases, with 16 bases between. The CDR3, as DNA: TGCGCCAGCAGCTACGATAAGAGGAACGCGAACACCGGGGAGCTGTTTTTT. Encoded protein: CASSYDKRNANTGELFF.

The chain recombines TRBV27 with TRBJ1-1; possible D gene TRBD1, 6 bases. This CDR3 has 13 amino acids. Germline values: CDR1 MNHEY, CDR2 SMNVEV (reference sequence). Deletions cut 2 bases from V and 10 bases from J, with 14 bases between. The CDR3 protein is CASSLGQYASAFF. The CDR3 DNA reads as TGTGCCAGCAGTTTAGGACAGTACGCTTCAGCTTTCTTT.

This clone was seen a single time. V is TRBV7-9 and J is TRBJ1-1; 10 bases fit TRBD1. J lost 5 bases, V lost 9 bases, and 12 bases had no gene match. Germline lookup yields CDR1 SEHNR and CDR2 FQNEAQ (reference sequence). The CDR3 loop spans 15 amino acids. CDR3 region: CASIRDRGWGTEAFF. CDR3 nucleotide sequence: TGTGCCAGTATCCGGGACAGGGGCTGGGGGACTGAAGCTTTCTTT.

The rearrangement links TRBV11-3 to TRBJ1-2, with 7 bases identical to TRBD1. Per the germline V gene, CDR1 is SGHNT and CDR2 is YENEEA. After removal of 3 bases from V and 4 bases from J, the junction contained 11 bases not matched to a gene. This CDR3 comprises 16 residues. The CDR3 sequence: CASSFHQGDGSYGYTF. The CDR3 nucleotides read TGTGCCAGCAGCTTTCATCAGGGGGATGGGAGCTATGGCTACACCTTC. The variable domain in full, completed from reference TRBV11-3 and TRBJ1-2, reads EAGVVQSPRYKIIEKKQPVAFWCNPISGHNTLYWYLQNLGQGPELLIRYENEEAVDDSQLPKDRFSAERLKGVDSTLKIQPAELGDSAVYLCASSFHQGDGSYGYTFGSGTRLTVV.

The chain uses TRBV10-3 and TRBJ1-5; TRBD1 agrees at 9 bases. The CDR3 has 14 residues. Germline trimming cut 11 bases from V and 0 bases from J; bases unmatched to any gene: 5. Germline CDR1 ENHRY, CDR2 SYGVKD. CDR3 in amino acids: CAGGTGISNQPQHF. For the CDR3, the DNA is TGTGCCGGGGGGACAGGGATTAGCAATCAGCCCCAGCATTTT.

The CDR3 bases are TGCAGCGCTAATACGGGGGTAGGGACTGAAGCTTTCTTT. It translates to CSANTGVGTEAFF. This chain links TRBV29-1 with TRBJ1-1; TRBD1 is a possible D gene (5 bases). The CDR3 sequence is 13 residues long. Trimming stripped 7 bases from V and 5 bases from J, with 17 bases between. Germline loops: CDR1 SQVTM, CDR2 ANQGSEA.

The rearrangement uses TRBV7-3 and TRBJ2-1, with TRBD2 matching 7 bases. The germline V gene has CDR1 SGHTA and CDR2 FQGTGA. The CDR3 spans 15 residues. Losses at the gene ends were 5 bases for V and 4 bases for J; bases not matched to a gene: 8. The CDR3 DNA reads as TGTGCCAGCAGCCCAACGCCTAGCGGATACAATGAGCAGTTCTTC. The encoded protein is CASSPTPSGYNEQFF.

This clone occurred a few times. V usage is TRBV7-2 and J usage is TRBJ1-4; a weak D match, TRBD1 (6 bases). Germline V gives CDR1 SGHTA, CDR2 FQGNSA. The CDR3 has 15 amino acids. V lost 6 bases and J 3 bases, leaving 14 bases between the germline ends. The CDR3 region is CASRQRDTSNEKLFF. As DNA, the CDR3 is TGTGCCAGCAGGCAACGGGACACCTCTAATGAAAAACTGTTTTTT.

The table lists this clone with a few counts. The chain carries TRBV30 and TRBJ1-1, with a weak D call TRBD1 (6 bases). Germline V gives CDR1 GTSNPN, CDR2 SVGIG (reference sequence). The CDR3 runs 14 residues. V lost 2 bases, J lost 0 bases, and 10 bases lay in between. This chain's CDR3 is CAWSRGGLNTEAFF. The CDR3 DNA is TGTGCCTGGAGTAGGGGGGGGTTGAACACTGAAGCTTTCTTT. Based on the CDR3 plus reference TRBV30 and TRBJ1-1, the full variable domain is SQTIHQWPATLVQPVGSPLSLECTVEGTSNPNLYWYRQAAGRGLQLLFYSVGIGQISSEVPQNLSASRPQDRQFILSSKKLLLSDSGFYLCAWSRGGLNTEAFFGQGTRLTVV.

V usage is TRBV10-3 and J usage is TRBJ2-3; tentative D call: TRBD1 (5 bases). V was clipped by 2 bases and J by 10 bases, with 22 bases between them. The CDR3 is 16 residues long. CDR1 and CDR2 from the germline V gene are ENHRY and SYGVKD. The CDR3 loop is CAISEADNRVSEAQYF. DNA for the CDR3: TGTGCCATCAGTGAGGCGGACAATCGCGTCTCCGAGGCGCAGTATTTT.

The chain employs TRBV6-5 and TRBJ2-5; the D gene is possibly TRBD1 (6 bases). V lost 6 bases and J lost 5, with 19 bases in between. Germline CDR1 and CDR2: MNHEY and SVGAGI. The CDR3 is 15 amino acids. CDR3 DNA sequence: TGTGCCAGCAGCCAAGGGGGAGAGCTGGGGGAGACCCAGTACTTC. It specifies CASSQGGELGETQYF.